The entry below gives a single T cell receptor (beta chain) sequence along with its context. The antigen is undetermined. The data were obtained in a study of T cells in Graves' hyperthyroidism and ophthalmopathy. Study-level points and caveats: Median prediction lead before ophthalmopathy onset was 6.5 months with the model. Appearing also in blood were most of the thyroid clonotypes expanded above 0.001.

Amplified TCR beta CDR3 regions came from RNA transcripts. HTBI primers were used for first-round RT-PCR of the TCR CDR3. Each CDR3 protein is one row after TCRdb ran MiXCR on the multiplex PCR reads. The data show more than 300,000 distinct CDR3 sequences, about 14% seen once. Input material: blood. The clonotype was recovered from a woman aged 30 to 39 with Graves' ophthalmopathy.

CDR3 in amino acids: CASSPLTTSKREKLFF. CDR3 bases: TGTGCCAGCTCACCCCTTACGACTTCAAAAAGGGAAAAACTGTTTTTT. V and J are TRBV18 and TRBJ1-4; D gene uncertain. The CDR3 is 16 amino acids. With 3 bases removed from V and 8 bases from J, the gap between germline ends came to 19 bases. Germline V gives CDR1 KGHSH, CDR2 LQKENI. The full variable domain, in which reference TRBV18 and TRBJ1-4 provide the parts outside the CDR3, is NAGVMQNPRHLVRRRGQEARLRCSPMKGHSHVYWYRQLPEEGLKFMVYLQKENIIDESGMPKERFSAEFPKEGPSILRIQQVVRGDSAAYFCASSPLTTSKREKLFFGSGTQLSVL.